A selection of T cell receptor beta chains follows, all from one sample in a study of CD8+CD57+ T cells in acquired aplastic anemia. TCRdb analysed the reads with MiXCR anew, one entry per CDR3 protein. Among fewer than 85,000 distinct CDR3 sequences, about 70% were seen once, and the ten largest hold approximately 81%. The sample consisted of sorted CD4+, CD8+, or CD8+CD57+ T cells (not recorded which) from PBMCs. The receptors were gathered from a human donor with aplastic anemia. CDR3s include the opening cysteine and the closing phenylalanine or tryptophan. D genes are given only for firm matches. Clone size is given for some rows only: seen once, a few or many times, or a class if the clone is expanded.

d_call	v_call	j_call	clone_size	cdr3_nt	cdr3_aa
-	TRBV25-1	TRBJ2-7	-	TGTGCCAGCAGTGACGGCGCCAGGGCGCAGTACTTC	CASSDGARAQYF
-	TRBV7-8	TRBJ2-1	-	TGTGCCAGCAGCTTTCTACATGGGGGCGATGAGCAGTTCTTC	CASSFLHGGDEQFF
TRBD1	TRBV20-1	TRBJ1-2	-	TGCAGTGCTAGAGTGACAGGGTATGGCTACACCTTC	CSARVTGYGYTF
-	TRBV19	TRBJ2-6	-	TGTGCCAGTAGTATCCTGGACACCCCTGGGGCCAACGTCCTGACTTTC	CASSILDTPGANVLTF
-	TRBV7-2	TRBJ1-4	-	TGTGCCGGCCTTGGGGGAGGAAAACTGTTTTTT	CAGLGGGKLFF
TRBD2	TRBV15	TRBJ2-7	-	TGTGCCACCAGCAGAGTCGTGGCTAGCGGCTCCTACGAGCAGTACTTC	CATSRVVASGSYEQYF
TRBD1	TRBV20-1	TRBJ2-7	-	TGCAGTGCTCTGGCAGGGGGCATCGACGAGCAGTACTTC	CSALAGGIDEQYF
TRBD2	TRBV19	TRBJ2-1	-	TGTGCCAGTAACGACCGGCGGGAGTCTCGGATTGAGCAGTTCTTC	CASNDRRESRIEQFF
TRBD1	TRBV25-1	TRBJ2-7	-	TGTGCCAGCAGTGTTTACTCCGCGACAGGGTTCTACGAGCAGTACTTC	CASSVYSATGFYEQYF
-	TRBV2	TRBJ2-5	-	TGTGCCAGCAGCGGGCCCCTGGGGACCCAGTACTTC	CASSGPLGTQYF
-	TRBV7-2	TRBJ1-2	-	TGTGCCAGCACCAGAGTGGCAGGGGAGGACTATGGCTACACCTTC	CASTRVAGEDYGYTF
-	TRBV11-2	TRBJ1-1	-	TGTGCCAGCAATACGCAGGGGAACGTGGCTTTCTTT	CASNTQGNVAFF
TRBD1	TRBV15	TRBJ2-7	-	TGTGCCACCAGCGCCAGACAGGGGGCCTACGAGCAGTACTTC	CATSARQGAYEQYF
-	TRBV7-9	TRBJ1-2	-	TGTGCCAGCAGCGATCCAGGAGAGTATGGCTACACCTTC	CASSDPGEYGYTF
-	TRBV4-1	TRBJ1-1	many	TGCGCCAGCAGCCAAGAACAGACAGATGCGAACACTGAAGCTTTCTTT	CASSQEQTDANTEAFF
-	TRBV10-3	TRBJ2-3	few	TGTGCCATCAGTGGACATTCAGATACGCAGTATTTT	CAISGHSDTQYF
-	TRBV9	TRBJ2-5	-	TGTGCCAGCAGCTCTAGGGGAGGGGGGTCGGAGACCCAGTACTTC	CASSSRGGGSETQYF
TRBD1	TRBV5-5	TRBJ2-7	few	TGTGCCAGCACCCCACGGGACAGGAACATATACGAGCAGTACTTC	CASTPRDRNIYEQYF
TRBD1	TRBV19	TRBJ2-5	few	TGTGCCAGTAGTGCAACAGGGGAAGAGACCCAGTACTTC	CASSATGEETQYF
-	TRBV5-8	TRBJ1-2	once	TGTGCCAGCAGCTTAAGGCAGGGTAGCTATGGCTACACCTTC	CASSLRQGSYGYTF
-	TRBV25-1	TRBJ1-1	-	TGTGCCAGCAGCTACAGGGTAGAAACTGTAGCTTTCTTT	CASSYRVETVAFF
-	TRBV12-3/TRBV12-4	TRBJ1-1	-	TGTGCCAGCAGTCCGAGGGTGGGGGGAACTACCACTGAAGCTTTCTTT	CASSPRVGGTTTEAFF
TRBD1	TRBV10-3	TRBJ1-6	-	TGTGCCATCAGGAACGGACAGGGAGAGTCACCCCTCCACTTT	CAIRNGQGESPLHF
-	TRBV7-6	TRBJ2-2	-	TGTGCCAGCAGTCGCCAGGACCGCGGCACCGGGGAGCTGTTTTTT	CASSRQDRGTGELFF
-	TRBV9	TRBJ2-6	-	TGTGCCAGCAGCACAAACTCTGGGGCCAACGTCCTGACTTTC	CASSTNSGANVLTF
TRBD1	TRBV19	TRBJ2-2	few	TGTGCCAGTAGCCGACAGGGCGGGGAGCTGTTTTTT	CASSRQGGELFF
-	TRBV7-6	TRBJ2-3	few	TGTGCCAGCAGCTTAGGGGGGCGCGGCACAGATACGCAGTATTTT	CASSLGGRGTDTQYF
-	TRBV15	TRBJ1-3	-	TGTGCCACCAGCAGAGATGTCACCAGCTCTGGAAACACCATATATTTT	CATSRDVTSSGNTIYF
-	TRBV7-9	TRBJ1-5	-	TGTGCCAGCTCGGGCGAGATCAATCAGCCCCAGCATTTT	CASSGEINQPQHF
-	TRBV15	TRBJ2-7	-	TGTGCCACCAGCCCTTTAGCCGGGACCCCCTACGAGCAGTACTTC	CATSPLAGTPYEQYF
-	TRBV7-9	TRBJ2-2	-	TGTGCCAGCAGTTTCTGGGGGACAGGGGAGCTGTTTTTT	CASSFWGTGELFF
-	TRBV24-1	TRBJ2-3	-	TGTGCCACCAGTGATCCCAGGGGCCCCACAGATACGCAGTATTTT	CATSDPRGPTDTQYF
-	TRBV20-1	TRBJ1-1	once	TGCAGTGCTAAAAACCCTCCGGGGGGGAACACTGAAGCTTTCTTT	CSAKNPPGGNTEAFF
-	TRBV11-2	TRBJ2-1	-	TGTGCCAGCAGCTTAAGGCCAGGCCTACCTTACAATGAGCAGTTCTTC	CASSLRPGLPYNEQFF
TRBD1	TRBV19	TRBJ1-1	-	TGTGCCAGTCAACACAGACAGGGGGACGCTGAAGCTTTCTTT	CASQHRQGDAEAFF
TRBD2	TRBV13	TRBJ2-7	-	TGTGCCAGCAGCTTAGGGAGCGGGAACGAGCAGTACTTC	CASSLGSGNEQYF
TRBD1	TRBV25-1	TRBJ2-7	-	TGTGCCAGCAGTGCGGGGACAGGGGGCGGCTACGAGCAGTACTTC	CASSAGTGGGYEQYF
-	TRBV2	TRBJ2-7	-	TGTGCCAGCAGTGATTACGAGCAGTACTTC	CASSDYEQYF
TRBD2	TRBV5-1	TRBJ2-7	-	TGCGCCAGCAGCTTGGCTTCGACTAGCGGTTACGAGCAGTACTTC	CASSLASTSGYEQYF
TRBD2	TRBV10-3	TRBJ2-7	few	TGTGCCATCAGTGAGACTAGCGGGGGGTTCGAGCAGTACTTC	CAISETSGGFEQYF
-	TRBV2	TRBJ2-2	-	TGTGCCAGCAGTGAAATAGCGGAGAACACCGGGGAGCTGTTTTTT	CASSEIAENTGELFF
-	TRBV19	TRBJ1-1	-	TGTGCCAGTAGCCCAGGGATTGGGCTTCGGACTGAAGCTTTCTTT	CASSPGIGLRTEAFF
TRBD2	TRBV4-2	TRBJ2-1	-	TGTGCCAGCAGCCAAGAAACTAGCGGATACTCCTACAATGAGCAGTTCTTC	CASSQETSGYSYNEQFF
-	TRBV10-1	TRBJ1-1	-	TGCGCCAGCAGTGAGTCGTCTTGGGAGAACACTGAAGCTTTCTTT	CASSESSWENTEAFF
-	TRBV7-6	TRBJ2-5	few	TGTGCCAGCAGCGCGGGACCAAGAGAGACCCAGTACTTC	CASSAGPRETQYF
TRBD1	TRBV4-1	TRBJ2-3	-	TGCGCCAGCAGCCAGGACAGGGCAATAGATACGCAGTATTTT	CASSQDRAIDTQYF
TRBD1	TRBV9	TRBJ1-2	few	TGTGCCAGCAGCCCAAGTGGACAGGGTGACGGCTACACCTTC	CASSPSGQGDGYTF
-	TRBV10-3	TRBJ2-5	-	TGTGCCATCGGTGAGTCGCGGAGGAACTCGGGCCAAGAGACCCAGTACTTC	CAIGESRRNSGQETQYF
TRBD1	TRBV2	TRBJ2-1	-	TGTGCCAGCAGTATCGGGACAGGCAACGTGAATGAGCAGTTCTTC	CASSIGTGNVNEQFF
-	TRBV20-1	TRBJ2-5	-	TGCAGTGCTAGAGATAGAGAAAAAGAGACCCAGTACTTC	CSARDREKETQYF
-	TRBV7-3	TRBJ1-6	-	TGTGCCAGCAGCTTAGAGGCAGATCTGACTAATTCACCCCTCCACTTT	CASSLEADLTNSPLHF
-	TRBV7-8	TRBJ1-4	-	TGTGCCAGCAGCCCGACTGCAACTAATGAAAAACTGTTTTTT	CASSPTATNEKLFF
-	TRBV2	TRBJ2-5	few	TGTGCCAGCAGCATCCAAGAGACCCAGTACTTC	CASSIQETQYF
-	TRBV5-1	TRBJ2-3	-	TGCGCCAGCAGCTTGGACGGGAAGCTCACAGATACGCAGTATTTT	CASSLDGKLTDTQYF